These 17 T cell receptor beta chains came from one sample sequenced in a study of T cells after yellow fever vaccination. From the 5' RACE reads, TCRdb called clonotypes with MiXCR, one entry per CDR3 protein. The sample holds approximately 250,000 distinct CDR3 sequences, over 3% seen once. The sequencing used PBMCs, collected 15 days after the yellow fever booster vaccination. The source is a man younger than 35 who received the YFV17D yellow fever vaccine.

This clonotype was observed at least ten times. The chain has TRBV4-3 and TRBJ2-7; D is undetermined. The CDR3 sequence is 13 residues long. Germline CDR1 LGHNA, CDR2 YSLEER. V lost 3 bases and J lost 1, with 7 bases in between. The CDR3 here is CASSHRFSYEQYF. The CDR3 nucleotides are TGCGCCAGCAGCCACAGGTTTTCCTACGAGCAGTACTTC.

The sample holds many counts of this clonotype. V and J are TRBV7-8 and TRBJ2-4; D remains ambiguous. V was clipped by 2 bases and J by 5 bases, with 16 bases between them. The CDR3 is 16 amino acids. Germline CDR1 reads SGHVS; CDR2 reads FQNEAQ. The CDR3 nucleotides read TGTGCCAGCAGCTTACTATCGGCACACCTGCAAAACATTCAGTACTTC. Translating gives CASSLLSAHLQNIQYF.

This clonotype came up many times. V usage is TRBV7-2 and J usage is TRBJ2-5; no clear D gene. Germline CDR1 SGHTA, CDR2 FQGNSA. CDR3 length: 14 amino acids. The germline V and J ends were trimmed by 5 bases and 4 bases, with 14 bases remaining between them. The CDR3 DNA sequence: TGTGCCAGCAGCCGTCATTCCGGTAGAGAGACCCAGTACTTC. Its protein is CASSRHSGRETQYF.

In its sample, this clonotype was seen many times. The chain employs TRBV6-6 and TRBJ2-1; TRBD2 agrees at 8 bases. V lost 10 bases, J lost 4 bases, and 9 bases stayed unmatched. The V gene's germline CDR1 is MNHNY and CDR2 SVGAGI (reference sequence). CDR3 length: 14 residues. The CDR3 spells CATGGTMLYNEQFF. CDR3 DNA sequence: TGTGCCACGGGGGGGACTATGCTATACAATGAGCAGTTCTTC.

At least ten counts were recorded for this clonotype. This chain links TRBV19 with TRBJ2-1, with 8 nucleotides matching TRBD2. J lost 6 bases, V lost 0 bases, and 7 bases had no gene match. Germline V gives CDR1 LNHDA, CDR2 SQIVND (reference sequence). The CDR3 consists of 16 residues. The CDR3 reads CASSIEGTRGINEQFF. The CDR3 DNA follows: TGTGCCAGTAGTATAGAGGGGACTAGAGGCATCAATGAGCAGTTCTTC. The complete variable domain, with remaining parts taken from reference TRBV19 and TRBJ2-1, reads DGGITQSPKYLFRKEGQNVTLSCEQNLNHDAMYWYRQDPGQGLRLIYYSQIVNDFQKGDIAEGYSVSREKKESFPLTVTSAQKNPTAFYLCASSIEGTRGINEQFFGPGTRLTVL.

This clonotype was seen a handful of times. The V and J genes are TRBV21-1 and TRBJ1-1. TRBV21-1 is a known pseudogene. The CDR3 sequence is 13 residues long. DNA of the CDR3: TGTGCCAGCACCGAACAGCAAAACACTGAAGCTTTCTTT. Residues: CASTEQQNTEAFF.

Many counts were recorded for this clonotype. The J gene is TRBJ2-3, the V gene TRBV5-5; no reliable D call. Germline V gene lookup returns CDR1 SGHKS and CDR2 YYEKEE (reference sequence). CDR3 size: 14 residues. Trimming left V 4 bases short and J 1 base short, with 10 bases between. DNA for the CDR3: TGTGCCAGCAGCCTCCCGACGGGCACAGATACGCAGTATTTT. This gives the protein CASSLPTGTDTQYF.

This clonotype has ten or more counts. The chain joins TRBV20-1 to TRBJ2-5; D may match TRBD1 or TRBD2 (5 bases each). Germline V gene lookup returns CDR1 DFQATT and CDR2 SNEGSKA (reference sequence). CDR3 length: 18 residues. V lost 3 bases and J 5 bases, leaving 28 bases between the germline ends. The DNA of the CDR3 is TGCAGTGCTAGGGCCGGGGCTTTGCCGGGAAAATTCGGGGAGACCCAGTACTTC. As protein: CSARAGALPGKFGETQYF.

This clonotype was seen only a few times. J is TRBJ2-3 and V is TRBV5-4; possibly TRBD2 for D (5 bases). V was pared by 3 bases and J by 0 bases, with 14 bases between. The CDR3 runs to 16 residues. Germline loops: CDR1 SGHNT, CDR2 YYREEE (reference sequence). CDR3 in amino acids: CASSSAGLASTDTQYF. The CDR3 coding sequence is TGTGCCAGCAGCTCCGCGGGCTTAGCTAGCACAGATACGCAGTATTTT. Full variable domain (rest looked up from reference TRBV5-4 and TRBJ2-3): ETGVTQSPTHLIKTRGQQVTLRCSSQSGHNTVSWYQQALGQGPQFIFQYYREEENGRGNFPPRFSGLQFPNYSSELNVNALELDDSALYLCASSSAGLASTDTQYFGPGTRLTVL.

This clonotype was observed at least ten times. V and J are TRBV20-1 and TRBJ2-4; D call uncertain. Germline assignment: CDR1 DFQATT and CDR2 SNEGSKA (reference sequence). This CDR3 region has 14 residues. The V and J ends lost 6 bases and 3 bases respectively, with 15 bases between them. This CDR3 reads CSAPPATGKNIQYF. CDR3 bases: TGCAGTGCCCCGCCGGCGACCGGCAAAAACATTCAGTACTTC.

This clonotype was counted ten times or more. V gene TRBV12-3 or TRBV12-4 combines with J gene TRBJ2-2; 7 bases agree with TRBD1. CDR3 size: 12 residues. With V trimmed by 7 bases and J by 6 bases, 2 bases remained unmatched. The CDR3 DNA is TGTGCCAGCAACCAGGGGGCCGGGGAGCTGTTTTTT. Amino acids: CASNQGAGELFF.

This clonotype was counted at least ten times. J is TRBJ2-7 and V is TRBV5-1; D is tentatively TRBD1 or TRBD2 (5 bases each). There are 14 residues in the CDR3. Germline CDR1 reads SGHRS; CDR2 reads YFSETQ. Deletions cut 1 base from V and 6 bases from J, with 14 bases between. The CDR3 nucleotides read TGCGCCAGCAGCTTGAGGGGCCGGGACGGCGAGCAGTACGTC. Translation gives CASSLRGRDGEQYV.

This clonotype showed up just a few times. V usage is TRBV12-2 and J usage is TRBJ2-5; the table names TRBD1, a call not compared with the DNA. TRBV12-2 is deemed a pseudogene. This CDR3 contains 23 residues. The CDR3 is CASRLLKGVQETQYQGVQETQYF. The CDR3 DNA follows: TGTGCAAGTCGCTTACTCAAGGGGGTACAAGAGACCCAGTACCAAGGGGTACAAGAGACCCAGTACTTC.

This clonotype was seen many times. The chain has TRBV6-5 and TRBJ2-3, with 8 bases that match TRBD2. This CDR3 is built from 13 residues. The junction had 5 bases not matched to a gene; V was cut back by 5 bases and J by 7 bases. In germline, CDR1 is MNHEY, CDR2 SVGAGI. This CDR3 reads CASSRGGPNTQYF. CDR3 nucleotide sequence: TGTGCCAGCAGTCGCGGGGGGCCTAATACGCAGTATTTT.

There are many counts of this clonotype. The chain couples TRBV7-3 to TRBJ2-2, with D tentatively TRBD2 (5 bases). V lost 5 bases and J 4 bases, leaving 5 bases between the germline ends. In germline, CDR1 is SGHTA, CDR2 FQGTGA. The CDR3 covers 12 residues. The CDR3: CASSLATGELFF. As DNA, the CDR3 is TGTGCCAGCAGCCTAGCCACCGGGGAGCTGTTTTTT.

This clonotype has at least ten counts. The CDR3 reads CASSLWQGAGTDTQYF. Here the CDR3 DNA reads TGTGCCAGCAGCTTATGGCAGGGGGCCGGAACAGATACGCAGTATTTT. The rearrangement links TRBV7-9 to TRBJ2-3; TRBD1 agrees at 8 bases. Trimming removed 2 bases from V and 3 bases from J; junction bases left unmatched: 7. This CDR3 is 16 amino acids long. Germline V gene sequence: CDR1 SEHNR, CDR2 FQNEAQ (reference sequence).

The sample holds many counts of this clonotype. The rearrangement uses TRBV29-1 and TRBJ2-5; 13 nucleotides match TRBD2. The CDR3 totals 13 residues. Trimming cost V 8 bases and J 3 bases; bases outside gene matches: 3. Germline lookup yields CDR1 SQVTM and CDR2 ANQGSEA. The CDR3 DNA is TGCAGCTCGGGACTAGCGGGAAAAGAGACCCAGTACTTC. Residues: CSSGLAGKETQYF.